This record concerns one T cell receptor beta chain sequence. The germline V and J ends were trimmed by 3 bases and 4 bases, with 13 bases remaining between them. The CDR3 runs 15 residues. The germline V gene has CDR1 LGHNA and CDR2 YNFKEQ. The data stem from a study of blood T cell repertoires in COVID-19. The authors' processing: Nucleated cell counts were estimated from reference gene primer amplification. The repertoire was sequenced with immunoSEQ multiplex PCR; TCRdb's copy has only in-frame clones and lacks some. V and J calls and clone size are copied from that table; D and trimming were computed from the DNA. This sample yields over 200,000 clones, of which approximately 91% are seen a single time; 0.95% to 1.5% belongs to the top ten.

The V gene is TRBV4-2, the J gene TRBJ1-3; D is unresolved. The sequenced material came from PBMCs or T cells enriched from blood (not recorded which). The sequence came from a human donor in a cohort exposed to, infected with or recovered from COVID-19 (not recorded which). The donor label of this sample is uncertain. Here the CDR3 DNA reads TGTGCCAGCAGCCAGAGCAGACTTACCGGAAACACCATATATTTT. Its protein is CASSQSRLTGNTIYF.